This T cell receptor (beta chain) derives from a study of shared clonotypes between healthy human individuals. Terminally differentiated effector memory CD45RA+ cells were excluded from the naive CD8 cells, which were CD45RO-negative and positively selected for CCR7. When replicate PCRs were run on sorted subsets, they used about 220 ng DNA, some 30,000 T cell genomes. The method was immunoSEQ multiplex PCR; TCRdb's version includes in-frame clones alone and lacks a portion of them. In the table there are some 2,000,000 clones, approximately 94% of which are singletons. This CDR3 contains 15 residues. Trimming at V came to 4 bases and at J to 7 bases, leaving 12 bases not matched to a gene. Germline V gene lookup returns CDR1 SGHDT and CDR2 YYEEEE.

J is TRBJ2-7 and V is TRBV5-6, with 9 bases lining up with TRBD1. This sequence originates from a man aged 18 to 35 in good health. The sample consisted of naive CD8+ T cells sorted from blood. CDR3 bases: TGTGCCAGCAGCCCGGGGACAGGGATGTCGTGGGAGCAGTACTTC. Its translation is CASSPGTGMSWEQYF.